Presented here are 5 T cell receptor beta chains from one specimen sequenced in a study of blood T cells in healthy people across ages. Sample-barcoded 5' priming and a J-beta primer mix drove a second PCR of 7 to 11 cycles. MiXCR, applied by TCRdb to the 5' RACE reads, yields one record per CDR3 protein. The table includes hundreds of thousands of distinct CDR3 sequences, about 55% detected once. Sequencing was carried out using blood. These receptors all stem from a man between 60 and 75 years old in good health.

In its sample, this clonotype was seen many times. The chain employs TRBV5-1 and TRBJ1-1, with unresolved D. CDR1 SGHRS and CDR2 YFSETQ come from the germline V gene. Trimming stripped 0 bases from V and 0 bases from J, with 9 bases between. This CDR3 spans 15 amino acids. This CDR3 is CASSLVADMNTEAFF. CDR3 sequence (DNA): TGCGCCAGCAGCTTGGTTGCAGACATGAACACTGAAGCTTTCTTT.

About this clonotype itself: One end of the junction does not line up with germline, which may come from a read error. This chain joins TRBV7-9 and TRBJ1-2; D remains ambiguous. The germline V gene has CDR1 SEHNR and CDR2 FQNEAQ (reference sequence). The CDR3 runs to 12 residues. CDR3 protein: CASSLVARGYNF. The CDR3 nucleotides read TGTGCCAGCAGCTTAGTGGCCCGAGGCTACAACTTC. Full variable domain (outside the CDR3, taken from reference TRBV7-9 and TRBJ1-2): DTGVSQNPRHKITKRGQNVTFRCDPISEHNRLYWYRQTLGQGPEFLTYFQNEAQLEKSRLLSDRFSAERPKGSFSTLEIQRTEQGDSAMYLCASSLVARGYNFGSGTRLTVV.

The V and J genes are TRBV29-1 and TRBJ2-1, with 10 positions matching TRBD2. V shed 6 bases and J 5 bases; nucleotides not matched to a gene: 13. The V gene's germline CDR1 is SQVTM and CDR2 ANQGSEA. The CDR3 totals 16 residues. The CDR3 nucleotides are TGCAGCGTCGCACCACTAGCGGGACCCCTTGACAATGAGCAGTTCTTC. Translating it yields CSVAPLAGPLDNEQFF.

A few counts support this clonotype. The chain recombines TRBV6-5 with TRBJ1-2; D might be TRBD1 (6 bases). Germline CDR1 MNHEY, CDR2 SVGAGI. Trimming pared 2 bases from V and 6 bases from J, leaving 13 bases between. This CDR3 is 14 amino acids long. The CDR3 DNA sequence: TGTGCCAGCAGTTACGATCCCAGGGGACATGGCTACACCTTC. Translated, it gives CASSYDPRGHGYTF.

The chain links TRBV9 to TRBJ1-2; no definite D call. Per germline, CDR1 SGDLS and CDR2 YYNGEE. V dropped 0 bases and J dropped 4 bases, with 10 bases sitting between them. The CDR3 runs to 14 residues. The CDR3: CASSVGTEPYGYTF. In DNA, the CDR3 is TGTGCCAGCAGCGTAGGGACGGAGCCCTATGGCTACACCTTC.